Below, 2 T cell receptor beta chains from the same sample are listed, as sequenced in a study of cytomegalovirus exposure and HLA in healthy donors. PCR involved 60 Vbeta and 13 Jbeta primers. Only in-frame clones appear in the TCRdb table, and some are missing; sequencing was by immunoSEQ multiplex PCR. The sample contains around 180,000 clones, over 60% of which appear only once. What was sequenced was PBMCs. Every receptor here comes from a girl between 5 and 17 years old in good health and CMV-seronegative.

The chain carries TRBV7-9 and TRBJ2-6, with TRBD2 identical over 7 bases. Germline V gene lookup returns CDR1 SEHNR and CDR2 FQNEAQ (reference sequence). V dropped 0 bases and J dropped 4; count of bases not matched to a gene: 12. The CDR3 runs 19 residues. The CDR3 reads CASSLAWGGDSTGANVLTF. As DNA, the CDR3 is TGTGCCAGCAGCTTAGCGTGGGGGGGAGACAGTACCGGGGCCAACGTCCTGACTTTC.

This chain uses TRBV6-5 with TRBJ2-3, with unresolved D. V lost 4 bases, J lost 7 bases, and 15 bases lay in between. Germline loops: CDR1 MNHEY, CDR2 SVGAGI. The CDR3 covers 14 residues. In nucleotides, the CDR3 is TGTGCCAGCAGTTCAACTGGGCAGATGCATACGCAGTATTTT. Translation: CASSSTGQMHTQYF.